At least ten counts were recorded for the clone carrying this TCR beta chain. This specimen belongs to a study of read filtering for tumor transcriptome and immune sequencing. From approximately 430 ng of RNA, a library with molecular barcoded alpha/delta and beta/gamma adaptors was made. TCRdb ran MiXCR on the reads and lists one entry per CDR3 protein. Seen here are 75,000 to 95,000 distinct CDR3 sequences, 9% to 15% observed once, and the top ten hold about 15%. The CDR3 loop spans 15 amino acids. V was pared by 0 bases and J by 2 bases, with 4 bases of the junction left unmatched. Germline CDR1 SGHRS, CDR2 YFSETQ.

Sequences were obtained from a population of CD138-negative cells sorted from bone marrow. The TCR was taken from a donor aged 40 or older with multiple myeloma. V is TRBV5-1 and J is TRBJ2-5; 7 bases are shared with TRBD1. CDR3 bases: TGCGCCAGCAGCTTGGTGGGACAGAAACAAGAGACCCAGTACTTC. This codes for CASSLVGQKQETQYF.